The TCR beta chain under discussion was sequenced for a study of glioma-infiltrating T cells. The CDR3 has 13 amino acids. Germline-derived CDR1 and CDR2 are MNHNY and SVGAGI (reference sequence). V lost 0 bases and J lost 15, with 15 bases in between. Study outcomes and limitations: Only very few CDR3 sequences appeared in both tissue and blood. Above-expected tissue-blood divergence occurred in all gliomas, most in low-grade ones.

Using RNA template, CDR3s of TCR alpha and beta were amplified with iRepertoire arm-PCR. TCRdb recomputed calls from the multiplex PCR reads with MiXCR, one row per CDR3 protein. Among roughly 200,000 distinct CDR3 sequences listed, approximately 40% were seen once. This clonotype was seen repeatedly, ten times or more. Its antigen is not known. V gene TRBV6-6 combines with J gene TRBJ2-1; D is possibly TRBD2 (7 bases). Source material: glioma tissue, nonneoplastic brain tissue, or PBMCs (not recorded which). The TCR originated in a human donor with low-grade glioma or glioblastoma, undergoing nonglioma brain surgery, or in good health (not recorded which). DNA of the CDR3: TGTGCCAGCAGTTACTCGAACGGGGGGCCTCGGTTCTTC. It encodes CASSYSNGGPRFF.